The TCR beta chain under discussion was sequenced for a study of immune evolution from preneoplasia to lung adenocarcinoma. Study conclusions and caveats: From normal lung to invasive adenocarcinoma, top clone frequencies appeared to decrease. Clonality was highest in normal lung, lower in later-stage lesions apparently.

Worth noting for this clone: The target antigen is unknown.

Histologic diagnosis was independently verified by two lung pathologists. After pathologic assessment, macro-dissection selected premalignant or tumor cells for extraction. The table came from immunoSEQ multiplex PCR; TCRdb's copy has only in-frame clones and leaves some out. Of about 11,000 clones listed, roughly 79% are singletons. This clonotype was sampled from a person aged 55-80 years with lung adenocarcinoma. Sequenced material: FFPE minimally invasive lung adenocarcinoma tissue.

The CDR3 nucleotides read TGCAGTGCTATGGCAGATACGCAGTATTTT. Encoded protein: CSAMADTQYF. The V and J genes are TRBV20-1 and TRBJ2-3; the D is unclear. This CDR3 comprises 10 residues. The V gene lost 4 bases and the J gene lost 4 bases, with 3 bases spanning the gap. Germline assignment: CDR1 DFQATT and CDR2 SNEGSKA (reference sequence).